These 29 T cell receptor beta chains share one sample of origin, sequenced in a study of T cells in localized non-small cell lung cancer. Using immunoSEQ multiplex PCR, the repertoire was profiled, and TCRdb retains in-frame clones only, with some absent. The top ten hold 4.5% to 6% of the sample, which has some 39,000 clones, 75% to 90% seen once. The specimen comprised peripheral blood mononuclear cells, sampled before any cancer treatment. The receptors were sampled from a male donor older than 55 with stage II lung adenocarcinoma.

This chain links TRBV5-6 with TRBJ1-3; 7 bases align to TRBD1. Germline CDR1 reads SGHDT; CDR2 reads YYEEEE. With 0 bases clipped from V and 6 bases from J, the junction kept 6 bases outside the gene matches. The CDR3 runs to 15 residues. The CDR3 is CASSLEQGMINTIYF. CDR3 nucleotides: TGTGCCAGCAGCTTGGAACAGGGGATGATAAACACCATATATTTT.

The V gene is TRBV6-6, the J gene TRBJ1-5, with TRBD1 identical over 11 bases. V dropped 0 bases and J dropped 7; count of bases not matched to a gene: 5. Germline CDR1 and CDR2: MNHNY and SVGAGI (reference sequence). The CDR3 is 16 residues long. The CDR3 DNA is TGTGCCAGCAGTTACTCATGGACAGGGGGCGGACAGCCCCAGCATTTT. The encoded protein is CASSYSWTGGGQPQHF.

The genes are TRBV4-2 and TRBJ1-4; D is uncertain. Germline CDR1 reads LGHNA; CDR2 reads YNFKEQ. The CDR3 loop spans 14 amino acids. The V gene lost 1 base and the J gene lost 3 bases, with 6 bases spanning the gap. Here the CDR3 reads CASSQVRSNEKLFF. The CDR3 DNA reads TGTGCCAGCAGCCAAGTGAGGTCTAATGAAAAACTGTTTTTT.

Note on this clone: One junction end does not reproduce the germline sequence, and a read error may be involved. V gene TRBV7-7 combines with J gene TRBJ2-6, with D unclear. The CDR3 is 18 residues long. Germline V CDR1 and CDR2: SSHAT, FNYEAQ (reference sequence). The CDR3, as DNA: TGTGCCAGCAGCCGACAAATAGTGCCACAAAGTCGGGCCAACGTCCTTACTTTC. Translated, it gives CASSRQIVPQSRANVLTF.

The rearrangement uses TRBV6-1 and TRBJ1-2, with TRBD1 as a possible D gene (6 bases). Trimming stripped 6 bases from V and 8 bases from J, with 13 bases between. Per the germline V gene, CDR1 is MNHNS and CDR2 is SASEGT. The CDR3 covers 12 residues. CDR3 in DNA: TGTGCCAGCAGGGACAGATCCCTGGGCTACACCTTC. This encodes CASRDRSLGYTF.

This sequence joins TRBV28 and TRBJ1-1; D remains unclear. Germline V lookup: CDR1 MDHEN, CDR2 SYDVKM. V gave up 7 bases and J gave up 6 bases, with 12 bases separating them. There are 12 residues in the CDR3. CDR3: CASTFIGSEAFF. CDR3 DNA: TGTGCCAGCACCTTCATCGGATCTGAAGCTTTCTTT. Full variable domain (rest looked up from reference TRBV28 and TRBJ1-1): DVKVTQSSRYLVKRTGEKVFLECVQDMDHENMFWYRQDPGLGLRLIYFSYDVKMKEKGDIPEGYSVSREKKERFSLILESASTNQTSMYLCASTFIGSEAFFGQGTRLTVV.

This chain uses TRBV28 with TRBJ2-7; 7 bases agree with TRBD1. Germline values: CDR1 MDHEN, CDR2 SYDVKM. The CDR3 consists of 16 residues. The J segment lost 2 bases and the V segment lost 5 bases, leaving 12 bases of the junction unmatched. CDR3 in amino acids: CASSRDRSFRAYEQYF. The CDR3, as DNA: TGTGCCAGCAGTCGGGACAGAAGTTTTAGGGCCTACGAGCAGTACTTC.

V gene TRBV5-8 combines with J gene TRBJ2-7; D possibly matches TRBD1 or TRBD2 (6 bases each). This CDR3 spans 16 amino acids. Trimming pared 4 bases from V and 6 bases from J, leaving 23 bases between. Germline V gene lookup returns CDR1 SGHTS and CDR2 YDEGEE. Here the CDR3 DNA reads TGTGCCAGCAGCCCCCGGGCTCCCCGGGGGCGGGCCGAGCAGTACTTC. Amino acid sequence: CASSPRAPRGRAEQYF. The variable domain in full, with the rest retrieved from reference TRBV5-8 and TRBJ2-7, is EAGVTQSPTHLIKTRGQQATLRCSPISGHTSVYWYQQALGLGLQFLLWYDEGEERNRGNFPPRFSGRQFPNYSSELNVNALELEDSALYLCASSPRAPRGRAEQYFGPGTRLTVT.

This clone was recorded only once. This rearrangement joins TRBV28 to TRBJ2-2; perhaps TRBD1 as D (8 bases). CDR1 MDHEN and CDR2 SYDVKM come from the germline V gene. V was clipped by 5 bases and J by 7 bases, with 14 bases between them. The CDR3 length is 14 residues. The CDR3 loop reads CASSDTGGVGELFF. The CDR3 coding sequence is TGTGCCAGCAGTGATACAGGGGGGGTCGGGGAGCTGTTTTTT.

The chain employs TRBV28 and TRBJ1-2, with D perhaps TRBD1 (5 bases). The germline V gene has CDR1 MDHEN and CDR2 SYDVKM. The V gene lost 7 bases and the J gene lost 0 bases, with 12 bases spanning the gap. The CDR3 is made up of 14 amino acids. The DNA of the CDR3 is TGTGCCAGCACAAGCGGGGGGACTAACTATGGCTACACCTTC. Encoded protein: CASTSGGTNYGYTF.

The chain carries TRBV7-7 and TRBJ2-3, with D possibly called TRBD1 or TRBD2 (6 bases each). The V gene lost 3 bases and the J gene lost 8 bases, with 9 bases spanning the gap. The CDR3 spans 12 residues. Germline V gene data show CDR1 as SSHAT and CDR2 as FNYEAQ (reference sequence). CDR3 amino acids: CASSFEGGTQYF. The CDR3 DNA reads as TGTGCCAGCAGCTTTGAGGGGGGTACGCAGTATTTT.

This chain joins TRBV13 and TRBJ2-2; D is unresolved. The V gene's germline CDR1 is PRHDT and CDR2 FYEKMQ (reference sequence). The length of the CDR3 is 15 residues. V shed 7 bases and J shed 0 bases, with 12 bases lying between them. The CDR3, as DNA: TGTGCCAGCATCCCCGGGTCAACGAACACCGGGGAGCTGTTTTTT. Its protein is CASIPGSTNTGELFF.

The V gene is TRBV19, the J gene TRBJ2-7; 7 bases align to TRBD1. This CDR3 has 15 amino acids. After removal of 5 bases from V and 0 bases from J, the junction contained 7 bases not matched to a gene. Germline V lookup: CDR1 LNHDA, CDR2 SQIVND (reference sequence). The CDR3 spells CASSRTGTDSYEQYF. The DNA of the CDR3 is TGTGCCAGTAGTCGGACCGGGACAGACTCCTACGAGCAGTACTTC. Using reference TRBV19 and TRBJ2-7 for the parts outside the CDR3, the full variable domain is DGGITQSPKYLFRKEGQNVTLSCEQNLNHDAMYWYRQDPGQGLRLIYYSQIVNDFQKGDIAEGYSVSREKKESFPLTVTSAQKNPTAFYLCASSRTGTDSYEQYFGPGTRLTVT.

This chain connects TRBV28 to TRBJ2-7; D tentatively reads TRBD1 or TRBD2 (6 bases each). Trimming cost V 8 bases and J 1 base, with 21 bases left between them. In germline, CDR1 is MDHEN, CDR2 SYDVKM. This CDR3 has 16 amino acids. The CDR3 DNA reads TGTGCCAGCTTCCGGTCCGGGGGCGGAGGATCCTACGAGCAGTACTTC. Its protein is CASFRSGGGGSYEQYF.

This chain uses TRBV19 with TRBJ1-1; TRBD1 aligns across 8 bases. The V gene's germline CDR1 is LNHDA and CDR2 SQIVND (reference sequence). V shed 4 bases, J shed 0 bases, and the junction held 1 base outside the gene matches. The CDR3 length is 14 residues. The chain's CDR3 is CASSRQGMNTEAFF. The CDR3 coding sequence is TGTGCCAGTAGTAGACAGGGGATGAACACTGAAGCTTTCTTT.

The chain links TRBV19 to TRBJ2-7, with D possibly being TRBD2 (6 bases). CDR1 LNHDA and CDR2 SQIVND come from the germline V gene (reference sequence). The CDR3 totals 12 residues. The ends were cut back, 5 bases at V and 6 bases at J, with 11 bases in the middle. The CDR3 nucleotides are TGTGCCAGTAGTGTTCTGGAGGGCGAGCAGTACTTC. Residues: CASSVLEGEQYF.

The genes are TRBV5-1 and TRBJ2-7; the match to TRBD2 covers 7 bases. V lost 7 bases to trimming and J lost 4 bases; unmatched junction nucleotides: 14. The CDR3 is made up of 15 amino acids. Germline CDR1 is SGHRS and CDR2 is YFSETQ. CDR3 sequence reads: CASASGPTTGYEQYF. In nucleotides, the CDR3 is TGCGCCAGCGCTAGCGGCCCTACCACGGGTTACGAGCAGTACTTC.

CDR3 residues: CASSLSGDQPQHF. CDR3 DNA sequence: TGTGCCAGCAGCCTCAGCGGAGATCAGCCCCAGCATTTT. The V call is TRBV7-9, the J call TRBJ1-5; unclear D gene. Trimming removed 5 bases from V and 5 bases from J, with 10 bases in between. Germline lookup yields CDR1 SEHNR and CDR2 FQNEAQ (reference sequence). The CDR3 length is 13 residues.

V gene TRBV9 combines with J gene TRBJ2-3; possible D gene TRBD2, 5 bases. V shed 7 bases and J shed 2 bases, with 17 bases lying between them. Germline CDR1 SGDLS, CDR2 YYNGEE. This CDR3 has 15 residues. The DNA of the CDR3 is TGTGCCAGCGGAGGCCCCCTTAGCCCCACAGATACGCAGTATTTT. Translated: CASGGPLSPTDTQYF.

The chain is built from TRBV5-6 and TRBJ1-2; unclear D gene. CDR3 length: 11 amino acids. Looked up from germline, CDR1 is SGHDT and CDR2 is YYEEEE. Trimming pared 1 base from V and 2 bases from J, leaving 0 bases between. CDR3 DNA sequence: TGTGCCAGCAGCTTGAACTATGGCTACACCTTC. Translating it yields CASSLNYGYTF.

The CDR3 DNA is TGTGCCAGCAGTGAGACCAGCGGGGGCTACACCTTC. It codes for CASSETSGGYTF. The chain employs TRBV25-1 and TRBJ1-2, with D unresolved. Germline V gene sequence: CDR1 MGHDK, CDR2 SYGVNS. V was clipped by 3 bases and J by 8 bases, with 10 bases between them. This CDR3 is built from 12 residues.

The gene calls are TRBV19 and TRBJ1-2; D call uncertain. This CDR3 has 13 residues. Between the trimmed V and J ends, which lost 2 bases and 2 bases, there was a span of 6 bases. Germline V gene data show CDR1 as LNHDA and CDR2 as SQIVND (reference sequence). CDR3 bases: TGTGCCAGTAGTATAAAACTAAACTATGGCTACACCTTC. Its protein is CASSIKLNYGYTF.

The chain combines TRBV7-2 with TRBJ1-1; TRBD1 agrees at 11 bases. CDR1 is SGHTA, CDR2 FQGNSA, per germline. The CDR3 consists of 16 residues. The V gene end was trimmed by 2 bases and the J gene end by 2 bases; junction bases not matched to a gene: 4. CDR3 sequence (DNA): TGTGCCAGCAGCTTATGGACAGGGGGCACCAACACTGAAGCTTTCTTT. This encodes CASSLWTGGTNTEAFF.

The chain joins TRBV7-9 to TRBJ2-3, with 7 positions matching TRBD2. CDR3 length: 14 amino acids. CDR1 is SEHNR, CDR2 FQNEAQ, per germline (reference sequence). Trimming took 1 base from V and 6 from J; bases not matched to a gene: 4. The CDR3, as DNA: TGTGCCAGCAGCTTAGAGGGACTAACGGATACGCAGTATTTT. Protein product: CASSLEGLTDTQYF.

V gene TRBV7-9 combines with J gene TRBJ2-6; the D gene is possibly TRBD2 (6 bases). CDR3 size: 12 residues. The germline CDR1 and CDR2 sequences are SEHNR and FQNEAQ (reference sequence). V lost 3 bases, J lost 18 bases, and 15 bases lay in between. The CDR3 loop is CASSFSGGRETF. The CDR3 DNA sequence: TGTGCCAGCAGCTTCAGTGGTGGGCGGGAGACTTTC.

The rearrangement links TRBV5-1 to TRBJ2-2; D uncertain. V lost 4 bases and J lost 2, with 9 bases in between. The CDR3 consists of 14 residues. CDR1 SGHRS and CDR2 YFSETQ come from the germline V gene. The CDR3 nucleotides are TGCGCCAGCAGCATTGACACTAACACCGGGGAGCTGTTTTTT. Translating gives CASSIDTNTGELFF.

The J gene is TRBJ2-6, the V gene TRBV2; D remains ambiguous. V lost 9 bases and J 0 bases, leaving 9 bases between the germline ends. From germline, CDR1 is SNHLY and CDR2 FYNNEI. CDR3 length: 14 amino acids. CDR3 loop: CARGRASGANVLTF. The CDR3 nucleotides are TGTGCCAGGGGTCGGGCCTCTGGGGCCAACGTCCTGACTTTC.

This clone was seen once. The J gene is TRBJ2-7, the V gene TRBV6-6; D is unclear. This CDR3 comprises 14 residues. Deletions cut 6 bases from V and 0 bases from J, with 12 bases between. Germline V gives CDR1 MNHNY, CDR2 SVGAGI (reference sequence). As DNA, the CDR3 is TGTGCCAGCAGCCTTTTTCCGAGCTCCTACGAGCAGTACTTC. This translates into CASSLFPSSYEQYF.

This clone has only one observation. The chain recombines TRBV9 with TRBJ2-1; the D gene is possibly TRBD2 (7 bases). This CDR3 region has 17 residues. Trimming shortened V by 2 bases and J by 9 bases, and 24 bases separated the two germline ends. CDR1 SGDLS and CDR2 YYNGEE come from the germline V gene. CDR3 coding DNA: TGTGCCAGCAGCGTGGGGCCCCGGGGGGCCTCTAATCTTGAGCAGTTCTTC. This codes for CASSVGPRGASNLEQFF.